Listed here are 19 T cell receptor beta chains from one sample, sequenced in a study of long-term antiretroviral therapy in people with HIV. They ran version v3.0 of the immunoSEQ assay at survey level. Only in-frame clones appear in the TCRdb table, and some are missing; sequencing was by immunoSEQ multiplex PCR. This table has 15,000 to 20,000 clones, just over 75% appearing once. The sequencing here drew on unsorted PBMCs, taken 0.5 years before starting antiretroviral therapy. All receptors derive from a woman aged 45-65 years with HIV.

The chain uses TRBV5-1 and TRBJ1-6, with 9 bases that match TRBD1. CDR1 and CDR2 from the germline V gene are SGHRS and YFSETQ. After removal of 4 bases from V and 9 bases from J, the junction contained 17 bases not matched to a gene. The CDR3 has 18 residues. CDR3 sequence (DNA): TGCGCCAGCAGCCCCCGGGCTCGGACAGGGGAGGACCTTTCACCCCTCCACTTT. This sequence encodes CASSPRARTGEDLSPLHF.

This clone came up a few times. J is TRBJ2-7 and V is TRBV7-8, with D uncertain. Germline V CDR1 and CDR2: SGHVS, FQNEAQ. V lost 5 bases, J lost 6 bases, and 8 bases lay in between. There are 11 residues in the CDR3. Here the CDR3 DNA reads TGTGCCAGCAGCCTCAGGAGCGAGCAGTACTTC. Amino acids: CASSLRSEQYF.

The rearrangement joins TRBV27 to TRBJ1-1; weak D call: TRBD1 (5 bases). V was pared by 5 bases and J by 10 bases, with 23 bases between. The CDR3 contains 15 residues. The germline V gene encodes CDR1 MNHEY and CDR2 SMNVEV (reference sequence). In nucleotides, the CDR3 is TGTGCCAGCAGTCCCACCCTGGGGGTCGAAAAGGGAGCTTTCTTT. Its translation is CASSPTLGVEKGAFF.

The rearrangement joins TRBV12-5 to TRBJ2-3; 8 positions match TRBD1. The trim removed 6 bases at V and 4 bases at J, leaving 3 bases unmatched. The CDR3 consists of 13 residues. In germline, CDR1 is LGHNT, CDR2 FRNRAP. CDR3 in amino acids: CASGTGAPDTQYF. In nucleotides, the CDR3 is TGTGCTAGTGGGACAGGGGCCCCAGATACGCAGTATTTT.

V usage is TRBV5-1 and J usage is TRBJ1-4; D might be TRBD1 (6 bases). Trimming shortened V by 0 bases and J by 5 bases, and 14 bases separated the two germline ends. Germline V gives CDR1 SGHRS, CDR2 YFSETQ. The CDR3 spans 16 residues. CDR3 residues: CASSLGFGQLNEKLFF. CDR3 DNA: TGCGCCAGCAGCTTGGGCTTTGGACAGTTGAATGAAAAACTGTTTTTT.

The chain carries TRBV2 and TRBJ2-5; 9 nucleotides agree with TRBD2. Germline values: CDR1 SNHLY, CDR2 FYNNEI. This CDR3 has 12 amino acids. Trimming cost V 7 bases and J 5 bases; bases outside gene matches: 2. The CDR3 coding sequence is TGTGCCAGCAAGGCGGGAGGGGAGACCCAGTACTTC. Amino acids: CASKAGGETQYF.

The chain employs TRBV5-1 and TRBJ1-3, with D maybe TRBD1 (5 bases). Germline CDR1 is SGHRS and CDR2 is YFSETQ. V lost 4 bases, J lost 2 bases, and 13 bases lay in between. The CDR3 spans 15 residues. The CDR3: CASSREGQAGNTIYF. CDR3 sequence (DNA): TGCGCCAGCAGCCGGGAAGGACAAGCTGGAAACACCATATATTTT.

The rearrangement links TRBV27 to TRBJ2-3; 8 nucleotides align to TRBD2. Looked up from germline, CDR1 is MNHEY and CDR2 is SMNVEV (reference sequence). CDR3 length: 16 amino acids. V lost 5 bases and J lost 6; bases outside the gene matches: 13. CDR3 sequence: CASSIRGAGVEDTQYF. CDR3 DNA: TGTGCCAGCAGTATCAGGGGAGCGGGGGTAGAGGATACGCAGTATTTT.

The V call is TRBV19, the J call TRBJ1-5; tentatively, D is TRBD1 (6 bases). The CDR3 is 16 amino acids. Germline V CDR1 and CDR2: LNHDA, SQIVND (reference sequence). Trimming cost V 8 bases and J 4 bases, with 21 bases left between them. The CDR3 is CASAWGAAVLNQPQHF. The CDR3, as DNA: TGTGCCAGTGCGTGGGGGGCCGCCGTACTAAATCAGCCCCAGCATTTT.

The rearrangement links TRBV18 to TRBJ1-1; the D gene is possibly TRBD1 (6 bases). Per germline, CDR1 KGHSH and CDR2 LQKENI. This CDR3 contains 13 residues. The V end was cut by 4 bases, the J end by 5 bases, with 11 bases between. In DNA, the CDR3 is TGTGCCAGCTCACGTGTAGGGGGGACTGAAGCTTTCTTT. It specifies CASSRVGGTEAFF.

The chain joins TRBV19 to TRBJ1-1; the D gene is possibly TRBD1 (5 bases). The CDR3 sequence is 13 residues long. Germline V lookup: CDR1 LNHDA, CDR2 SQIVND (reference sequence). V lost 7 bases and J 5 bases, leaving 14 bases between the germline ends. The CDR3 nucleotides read TGTGCCAGTACCCCCGGGGGGATGACTGAAGCTTTCTTT. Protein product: CASTPGGMTEAFF.

The CDR3 here is CASSLVDTYEQYF. CDR3 DNA: TGTGCCAGCAGCTTAGTGGACACCTACGAGCAGTACTTC. The chain has TRBV7-2 and TRBJ2-7; possibly TRBD1 for D (5 bases). V lost 1 base, J lost 2 bases, and 6 bases lay in between. Germline lookup yields CDR1 SGHTA and CDR2 FQGNSA. The CDR3 runs to 13 residues.

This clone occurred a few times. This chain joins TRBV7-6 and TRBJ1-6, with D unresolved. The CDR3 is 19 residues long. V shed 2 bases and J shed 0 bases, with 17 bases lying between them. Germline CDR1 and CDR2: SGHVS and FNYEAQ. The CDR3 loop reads CASSLNPPRGSSYNSPLHF. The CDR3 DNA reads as TGTGCCAGCAGCTTAAACCCCCCTCGAGGGAGCTCCTATAATTCACCCCTCCACTTT.

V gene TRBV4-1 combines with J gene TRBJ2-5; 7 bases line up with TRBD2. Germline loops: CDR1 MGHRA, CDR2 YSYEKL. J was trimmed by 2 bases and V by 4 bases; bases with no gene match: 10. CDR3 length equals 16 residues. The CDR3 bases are TGCGCCAGCAGCCTGGGTGATAGCGGGTTTCAAGAGACCCAGTACTTC. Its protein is CASSLGDSGFQETQYF.

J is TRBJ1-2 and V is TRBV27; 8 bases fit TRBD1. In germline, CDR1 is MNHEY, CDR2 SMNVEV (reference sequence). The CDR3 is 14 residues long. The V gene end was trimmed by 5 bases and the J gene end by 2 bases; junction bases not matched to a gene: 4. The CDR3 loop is CASSRTGPNYGYTF. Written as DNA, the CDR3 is TGTGCCAGCAGTCGGACAGGGCCAAACTATGGCTACACCTTC.

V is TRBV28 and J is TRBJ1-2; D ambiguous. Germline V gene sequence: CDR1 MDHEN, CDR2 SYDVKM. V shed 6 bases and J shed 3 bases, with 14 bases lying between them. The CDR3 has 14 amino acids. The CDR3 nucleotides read TGTGCCAGCAGCGGAAAGGTCCCTCACTATGGCTACACCTTC. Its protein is CASSGKVPHYGYTF.

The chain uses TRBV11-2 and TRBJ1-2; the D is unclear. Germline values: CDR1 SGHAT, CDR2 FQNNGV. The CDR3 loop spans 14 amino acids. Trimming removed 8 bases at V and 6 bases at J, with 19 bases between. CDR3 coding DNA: TGTGCCAGCTCTCGCGAGTCCTTTATCGATGGCTACACCTTC. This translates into CASSRESFIDGYTF.

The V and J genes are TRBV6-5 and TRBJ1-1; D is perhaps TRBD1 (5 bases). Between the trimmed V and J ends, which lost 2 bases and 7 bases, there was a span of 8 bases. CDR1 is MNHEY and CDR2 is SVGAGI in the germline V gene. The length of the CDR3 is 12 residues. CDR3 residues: CASSYGTDEAFF. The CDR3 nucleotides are TGTGCCAGCAGTTACGGGACGGATGAAGCTTTCTTT.

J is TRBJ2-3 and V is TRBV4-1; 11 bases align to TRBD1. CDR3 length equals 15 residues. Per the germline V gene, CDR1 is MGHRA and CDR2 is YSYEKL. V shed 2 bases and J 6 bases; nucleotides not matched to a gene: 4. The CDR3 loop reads CASSQQGQGGDTQYF. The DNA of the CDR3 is TGCGCCAGCAGCCAACAGGGACAGGGGGGCGATACGCAGTATTTT.